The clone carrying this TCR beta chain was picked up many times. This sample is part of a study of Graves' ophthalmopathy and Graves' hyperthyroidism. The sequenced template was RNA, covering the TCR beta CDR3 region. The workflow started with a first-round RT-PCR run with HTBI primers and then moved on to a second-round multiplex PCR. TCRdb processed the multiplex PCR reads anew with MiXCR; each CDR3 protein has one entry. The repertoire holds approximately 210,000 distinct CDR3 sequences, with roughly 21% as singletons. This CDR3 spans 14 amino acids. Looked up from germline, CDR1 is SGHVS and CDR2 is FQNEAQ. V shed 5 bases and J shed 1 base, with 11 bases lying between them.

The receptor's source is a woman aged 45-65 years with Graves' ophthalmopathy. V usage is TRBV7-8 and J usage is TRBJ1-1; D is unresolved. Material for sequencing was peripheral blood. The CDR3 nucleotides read TGTGCCAGCAGCCTAGGACCCAGGAACACTGAAGCTTTCTTT. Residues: CASSLGPRNTEAFF.